Listed below are T cell receptor beta chains from one sample, sequenced in a study of shared clonotypes between healthy human individuals. Method: immunoSEQ multiplex PCR; TCRdb's copy keeps in-frame clones and lacks some. The table shows a few million clones, with approximately 95% occurring only once. The sample taken for sequencing was naive CD4+ T cells from PBMCs. Receptors were obtained from a man younger than 35 in good health. Some clones in this sample may be carry-over from other donors' samples. The CDR3 runs from the conserved cysteine through the conserved F or W. The D gene is left open where the match is weak. Only some rows state a clone size, as once, few, many or a class for expanded clones.

abundance	v_gene	j_gene	d_gene	len	CDR3nt	CDR3aa
.	TRBV6-1	TRBJ2-4	.	15	TGTGCCAGCAGTGCCGGGTCCCTAGCCAAAAACATTCAGTACTTC	CASSAGSLAKNIQYF
.	TRBV6-5	TRBJ1-5	TRBD1	15	TGTGCCAGCAGTCACGACCGGACAGGTAATCAGCCCCAGCATTTT	CASSHDRTGNQPQHF
.	TRBV5-1	TRBJ2-5	.	15	TGCGCCAGCAGCCGCCAGTTAGACAACCAAGAGACCCAGTACTTC	CASSRQLDNQETQYF
.	TRBV7-9	TRBJ1-1	.	14	TGTGCCAGCAGCTCGTCCAGCTTCACGTACGAAGCTTTCTTT	CASSSSSFTYEAFF
.	TRBV4-3	TRBJ2-3	.	17	TGCGCCAGCAGCCAAGAGGTCGCCGGGGCCGGCACAGATACGCAGTATTTT	CASSQEVAGAGTDTQYF
.	TRBV5-5	TRBJ2-7	.	14	TGTGCCAGCAGCTTGGATAGATCTTCCTACGAGCAGTACTTC	CASSLDRSSYEQYF
.	TRBV11-3	TRBJ2-7	TRBD1	14	TGTGCCAGCAGCAGGGGACAGGGCCCCTACGAGCAGTACTTC	CASSRGQGPYEQYF
.	TRBV6-5	TRBJ2-7	TRBD2	15	TGTGCCAGCAGTTACGGGGGGCTAGCGGGAGACGAGCAGTACTTC	CASSYGGLAGDEQYF
.	TRBV5-1	TRBJ2-3	TRBD1	14	TGCGCCAGCAGCTTGGCCAGGGGGCTGGATACGCAGTATTTT	CASSLARGLDTQYF
.	TRBV6-1	TRBJ1-5	.	15	TGTGCCAGCAGGGAGGTCTTTCTGGTCAATCAGCCCCAGCATTTT	CASREVFLVNQPQHF
.	TRBV5-6	TRBJ1-1	.	16	TGTGCCAGCAGCGCCCCCGAACGGGGGTTTGACACTGAAGCTTTCTTT	CASSAPERGFDTEAFF
.	TRBV5-1	TRBJ2-5	TRBD1	14	TGCGCCAGCAGCTATGGGACAGTCCAAGAGACCCAGTACTTC	CASSYGTVQETQYF
.	TRBV6-5	TRBJ1-5	.	12	TGTGCCACCAGAGGGCCTTACGGGCCCCAGCATTTT	CATRGPYGPQHF
.	TRBV7-9	TRBJ1-4	.	16	TGTGCCAGCAGCCGAGGGGCAGGGGTAACTAATGAAAAACTGTTTTTT	CASSRGAGVTNEKLFF
.	TRBV7-9	TRBJ2-7	.	12	TGTGCCAGCAGCCCCCGCCCCTACGAGCAGTACTTC	CASSPRPYEQYF
.	TRBV5-1	TRBJ2-3	.	17	TGCGCCAGCAGACCCACCGTCGCAGGGTTTGGTACAGATACGCAGTATTTT	CASRPTVAGFGTDTQYF
.	TRBV28	TRBJ1-2	.	13	TGTGCCACCCGAATCGAGAGTACCTATGGCTACACCTTC	CATRIESTYGYTF
.	TRBV4-1	TRBJ2-1	.	17	TGCGCCAGCAGCCACCCTGGAGGCAGGGTATCCTACAATGAGCAGTTCTTC	CASSHPGGRVSYNEQFF
.	TRBV5-1	TRBJ2-3	TRBD1	14	TGCGCCAGCAGCCAAGACAGGGGGCTCGATACGCAGTATTTT	CASSQDRGLDTQYF
.	TRBV4-1	TRBJ2-3	TRBD2	16	TGCGCCAGCAGCCAATCTCGCGGGAGGGGCACAGATACGCAGTATTTT	CASSQSRGRGTDTQYF
.	TRBV5-1	TRBJ2-7	.	15	TGCGCCAGCAGCTTGGCCTTGGGACGGTTCTACGAGCAGTACTTC	CASSLALGRFYEQYF
.	TRBV7-2	TRBJ2-5	.	13	TGTGCCAGCAGCTTAGCGCGGCAAGAGACCCAGTACTTC	CASSLARQETQYF
.	TRBV25-1	TRBJ2-7	TRBD1	13	TGTGCCAGCAGTGCAGGGGGAAGCTACGAGCAGTACTTC	CASSAGGSYEQYF
once	TRBV7-9	TRBJ1-3	TRBD1	16	TGTGCCAGCAGCTTGGGCGGCAGGGGGCTTGGAAACACCATATATTTT	CASSLGGRGLGNTIYF
.	TRBV5-6	TRBJ2-1	TRBD2	14	TGTGCCAGCAGAAGGACTAGCTCCTACAATGAGCAGTTCTTC	CASRRTSSYNEQFF
.	TRBV7-6	TRBJ2-5	TRBD2	12	TGTGCCAGCAGCTCCGGGGGGGAGACCCAGTACTTC	CASSSGGETQYF
.	TRBV4-1	TRBJ2-5	.	15	TGCGCCAGCAGCCAAGAGACCCCCTCCGGAGAGACCCAGTACTTC	CASSQETPSGETQYF
.	TRBV7-9	TRBJ1-5	.	15	TGTGCCAGCAGCCCGGAGGGGGACAGCAATCAGCCCCAGCATTTT	CASSPEGDSNQPQHF
.	TRBV6-1	TRBJ1-1	TRBD1	13	TGTGCCAGCACCGCGACAGGGATAACTGAAGCTTTCTTT	CASTATGITEAFF
.	TRBV7-2	TRBJ2-7	TRBD1	14	TGTGCCAGCAGCTTGGACAGGGTGATGACCGAGCAGTACTTC	CASSLDRVMTEQYF
.	TRBV29-1	TRBJ2-3	.	14	TGCAGCGTCTGGACCCAAAACCCTACAGATACGCAGTATTTT	CSVWTQNPTDTQYF
.	TRBV5-1	TRBJ2-7	TRBD2	16	TGCGCCAGCAGCTTGTCCCTAGCGGGAACTTCCTACGAGCAGTACTTC	CASSLSLAGTSYEQYF
.	TRBV5-1	TRBJ2-7	.	15	TGCGCCAGCAGCTTGGTGGCTAGTTTCTCCTACGAGCAGTACTTC	CASSLVASFSYEQYF
.	TRBV7-2	TRBJ1-5	.	15	TGTGCCAGCAGCTTAGCCGGGGGACTCAATCAGCCCCAGCATTTT	CASSLAGGLNQPQHF
.	TRBV5-4	TRBJ2-5	.	13	TGTGCCAGCAGCTTTGGTCGTGAAGAGACCCAGTACTTC	CASSFGREETQYF
.	TRBV7-2	TRBJ2-1	TRBD2	15	TGTGCCAGCAGCTTAGGCGGGAGGGCCTACAATGAGCAGTTCTTC	CASSLGGRAYNEQFF
.	TRBV27	TRBJ2-1	TRBD2	12	TGTGCCAGCAGCTATAATAGCGGGCTCCGATTCTTC	CASSYNSGLRFF
.	TRBV16	TRBJ2-3	TRBD2	17	TGTGCCAGCAGCCAATCGTGGTCCCTAGCGGGAACAGATACGCAGTATTTT	CASSQSWSLAGTDTQYF
.	TRBV19	TRBJ2-1	.	14	TGTGCCAGTAGTTCCACCGCGGGCTACAATGAGCAGTTCTTC	CASSSTAGYNEQFF
.	TRBV28	TRBJ2-7	TRBD2	16	TGTGCCAGCAGTTTATTTGTTGATACTAGCGGGTACGAGCAGTACTTC	CASSLFVDTSGYEQYF
.	TRBV29-1	TRBJ2-1	.	14	TGCAGCGTTGCTGGCGCAGGGGTTTACAATGAGCAGTTCTTC	CSVAGAGVYNEQFF
once	TRBV5-6	TRBJ1-3	.	15	TGTGCCAGCAGCTCCCGATGGGGAGACGGAAACACCATATATTTT	CASSSRWGDGNTIYF
.	TRBV5-1	TRBJ2-1	TRBD1	14	TGCGCCAGCAGCTTGGTCAGGGGGTACAATGAGCAGTTCTTC	CASSLVRGYNEQFF
.	TRBV4-1	TRBJ1-5	.	15	TGCGCCAGCAGCCAAGATCGACGGGGGACGGGGCCCCAGCATTTT	CASSQDRRGTGPQHF
.	TRBV27	TRBJ2-7	TRBD1	15	TGTGCCAGCAGTTTGAGACAGGGGATCTCCTACGAGCAGTACTTC	CASSLRQGISYEQYF
.	TRBV5-1	TRBJ1-4	.	14	TGCGCCAGCAGCCCAAGGGGGGAAGGGGAAAAACTGTTTTTT	CASSPRGEGEKLFF
.	TRBV28	TRBJ1-5	.	14	TGTGCCAGCAGTTTACGGAGGGGCACTCAGCCCCAGCATTTT	CASSLRRGTQPQHF
.	TRBV5-1	TRBJ2-7	TRBD2	14	TGCGCCAGCAGCCGTAGCGGGGGAGACTACGAGCAGTACTTC	CASSRSGGDYEQYF
.	TRBV4-2	TRBJ1-2	.	13	TGTGCCAGCAGCCAAGATAGAAACTATGGCTACACCTTC	CASSQDRNYGYTF
.	TRBV28	TRBJ2-7	.	12	TGTGCCAGCAGTTCGACGACCTACGAGCAGTACTTC	CASSSTTYEQYF
.	TRBV7-2	TRBJ1-1	.	13	TGTGCCAGCAGCTTTATCAGGGAAACTGAAGCTTTCTTT	CASSFIRETEAFF
.	TRBV15	TRBJ1-1	TRBD1	14	TGTGCCACCAGCTCCAGGGGGCGGGGCACTGAAGCTTTCTTT	CATSSRGRGTEAFF
.	TRBV11-1	TRBJ2-2	.	16	TGTGCCAGCAGCTTAAGTCAGTCTCCTTCCACCGGGGAGCTGTTTTTT	CASSLSQSPSTGELFF
.	TRBV27	TRBJ2-6	TRBD1	20	TGTGCCAGCAGTTTGTTCGGGACGGACAGGGGGCTCTCTGGGGCCAACGTCCTGACTTTC	CASSLFGTDRGLSGANVLTF
.	TRBV7-8	TRBJ1-5	.	15	TGTGCCAGCAGGGGGTCGCGGACAGACAATCAGCCCCAGCATTTT	CASRGSRTDNQPQHF